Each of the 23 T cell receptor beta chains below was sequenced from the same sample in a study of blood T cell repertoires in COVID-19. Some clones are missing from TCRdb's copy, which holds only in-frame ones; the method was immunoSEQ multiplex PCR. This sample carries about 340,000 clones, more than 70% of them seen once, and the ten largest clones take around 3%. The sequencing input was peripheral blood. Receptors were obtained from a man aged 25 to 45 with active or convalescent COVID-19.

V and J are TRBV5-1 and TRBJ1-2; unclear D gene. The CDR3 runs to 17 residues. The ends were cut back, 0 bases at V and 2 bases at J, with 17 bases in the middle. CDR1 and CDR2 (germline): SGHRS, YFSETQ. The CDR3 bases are TGCGCCAGCAGCTTGGGGAGGTATCTTTTACCGAACTATGGCTACACCTTC. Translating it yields CASSLGRYLLPNYGYTF.

CDR3 bases: TGCGCCAGCAGCCAAGCTCTGACAGGGCACTATGGCTACACCTTC. It is translated as CASSQALTGHYGYTF. The gene calls are TRBV4-1 and TRBJ1-2, with 7 positions matching TRBD1. This CDR3 region has 15 residues. Germline-derived CDR1 and CDR2 are MGHRA and YSYEKL. Trimming removed 1 base from V and 3 bases from J; junction bases left unmatched: 5.

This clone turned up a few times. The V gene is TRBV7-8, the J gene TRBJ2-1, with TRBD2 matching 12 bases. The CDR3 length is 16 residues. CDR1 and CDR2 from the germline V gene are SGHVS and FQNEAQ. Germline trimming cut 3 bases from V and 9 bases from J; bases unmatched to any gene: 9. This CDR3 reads CASSFLLPTSGGEQFF. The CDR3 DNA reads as TGTGCCAGCAGCTTTCTCCTACCGACTAGCGGGGGTGAGCAGTTCTTC.

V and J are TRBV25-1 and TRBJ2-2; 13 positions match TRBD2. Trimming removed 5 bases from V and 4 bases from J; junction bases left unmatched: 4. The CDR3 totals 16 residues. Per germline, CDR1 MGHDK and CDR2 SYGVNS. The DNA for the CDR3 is TGTGCCAGCAGTCCGAGACTAGCGGGAGGCACCGGGGAGCTGTTTTTT. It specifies CASSPRLAGGTGELFF.

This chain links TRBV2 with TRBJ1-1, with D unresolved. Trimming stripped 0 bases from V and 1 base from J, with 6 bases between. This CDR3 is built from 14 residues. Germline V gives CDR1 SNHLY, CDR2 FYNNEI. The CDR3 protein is CASSEANRNTEAFF. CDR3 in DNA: TGTGCCAGCAGTGAAGCGAACAGGAACACTGAAGCTTTCTTT.

DNA for the CDR3: TGTGCCTGGACAAGACTAGCGGGAGGGCCGAGTGAGCAGTTCTTC. Translating it yields CAWTRLAGGPSEQFF. The V call is TRBV30, the J call TRBJ2-1; 14 bases fit TRBD2. This CDR3 is 15 amino acids long. J was trimmed by 9 bases and V by 4 bases; bases with no gene match: 8. Looked up from germline, CDR1 is GTSNPN and CDR2 is SVGIG (reference sequence). Drawing the rest from reference TRBV30 and TRBJ2-1, the complete variable domain is SQTIHQWPATLVQPVGSPLSLECTVEGTSNPNLYWYRQAAGRGLQLLFYSVGIGQISSEVPQNLSASRPQDRQFILSSKKLLLSDSGFYLCAWTRLAGGPSEQFFGPGTRLTVL.

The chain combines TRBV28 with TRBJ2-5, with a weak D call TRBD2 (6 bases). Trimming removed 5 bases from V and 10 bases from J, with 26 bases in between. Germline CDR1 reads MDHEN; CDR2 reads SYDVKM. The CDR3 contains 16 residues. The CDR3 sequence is CASSPGWSGRPSGQYF. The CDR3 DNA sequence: TGTGCCAGCAGTCCGGGCTGGAGCGGGCGACCCTCAGGCCAGTACTTC.

The CDR3 sequence is CASSTRLALSTDTQYF. In DNA, the CDR3 is TGTGCCAGCAGCACCCGACTAGCCCTTAGCACAGATACGCAGTATTTT. This rearrangement joins TRBV3-1 (or the pseudogene TRBV3-2) to TRBJ2-3, with TRBD2 identical over 7 bases. The CDR3 is 16 residues long. V trimming: 5 bases; J trimming: 0 bases; junction bases outside the gene matches: 8. Germline CDR1 LGHDT, CDR2 YNNKEL (reference sequence).

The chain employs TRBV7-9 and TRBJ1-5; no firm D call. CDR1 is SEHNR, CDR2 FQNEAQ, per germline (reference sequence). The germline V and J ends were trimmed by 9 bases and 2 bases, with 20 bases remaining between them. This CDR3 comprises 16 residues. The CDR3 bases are TGTGCCAGTACCAAGGGTGGCGCGGGCGGCAATCAGCCCCAGCATTTT. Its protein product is CASTKGGAGGNQPQHF.

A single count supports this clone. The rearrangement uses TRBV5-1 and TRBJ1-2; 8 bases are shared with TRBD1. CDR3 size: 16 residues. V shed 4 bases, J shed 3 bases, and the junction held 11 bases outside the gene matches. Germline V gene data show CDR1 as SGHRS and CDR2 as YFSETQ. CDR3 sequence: CASSGTPDRVDYGYTF. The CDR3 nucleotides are TGCGCCAGCAGCGGAACTCCGGACAGGGTGGACTATGGCTACACCTTC.

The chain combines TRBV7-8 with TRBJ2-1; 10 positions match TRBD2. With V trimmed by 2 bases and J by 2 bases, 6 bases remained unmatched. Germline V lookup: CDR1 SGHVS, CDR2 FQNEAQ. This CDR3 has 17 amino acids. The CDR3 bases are TGTGCCAGCAGCTTATCGGGACTAGCGAGCACCTACAATGAGCAGTTCTTC. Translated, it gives CASSLSGLASTYNEQFF.

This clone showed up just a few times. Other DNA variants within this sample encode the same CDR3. This chain's CDR3 is CASSLSWQNNEQFF. DNA for the CDR3: TGTGCCAGCAGTTTATCGTGGCAGAATAATGAGCAGTTCTTC. V and J are TRBV27 and TRBJ2-1; D unclear. V dropped 0 bases and J dropped 7 bases, with 10 bases sitting between them. CDR3 length equals 14 residues. CDR1 MNHEY and CDR2 SMNVEV come from the germline V gene (reference sequence).

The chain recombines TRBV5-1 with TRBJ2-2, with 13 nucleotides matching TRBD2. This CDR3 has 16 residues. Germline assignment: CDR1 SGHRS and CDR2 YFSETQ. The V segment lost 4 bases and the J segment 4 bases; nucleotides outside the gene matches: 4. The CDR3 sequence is CASSATSGGSTGELFF. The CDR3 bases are TGCGCCAGCAGCGCGACTAGCGGGGGGAGCACCGGGGAGCTGTTTTTT.

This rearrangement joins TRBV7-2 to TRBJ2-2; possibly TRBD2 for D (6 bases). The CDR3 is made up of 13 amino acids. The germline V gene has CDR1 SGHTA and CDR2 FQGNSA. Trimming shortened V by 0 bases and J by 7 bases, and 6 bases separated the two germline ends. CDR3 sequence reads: CASSLARGGELFF. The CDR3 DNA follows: TGTGCCAGCAGCTTAGCGCGGGGCGGGGAGCTGTTTTTT.

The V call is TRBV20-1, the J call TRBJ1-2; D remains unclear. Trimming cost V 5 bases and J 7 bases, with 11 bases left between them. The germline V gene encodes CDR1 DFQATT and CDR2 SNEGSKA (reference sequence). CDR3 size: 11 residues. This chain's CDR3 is CSAPRTLGYTF. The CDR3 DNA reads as TGCAGTGCTCCCCGGACTCTTGGCTACACCTTC.

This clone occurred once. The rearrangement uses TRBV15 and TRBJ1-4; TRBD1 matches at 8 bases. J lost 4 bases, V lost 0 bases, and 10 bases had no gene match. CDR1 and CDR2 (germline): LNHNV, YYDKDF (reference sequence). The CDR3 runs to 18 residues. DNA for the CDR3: TGTGCCACCAGCAGAGACTGGAGCCCGACAGGGGTTAATGAAAAACTGTTTTTT. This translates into CATSRDWSPTGVNEKLFF.

The chain's CDR3 is CASSYLKEGAYEQYF. The CDR3, as DNA: TGCGCCAGCAGCTATCTTAAGGAGGGAGCCTACGAGCAGTACTTC. The chain joins TRBV4-3 to TRBJ2-7, with TRBD2 as a possible D gene (6 bases). Germline CDR1 and CDR2: LGHNA and YSLEER. CDR3 length: 15 residues. Deletions cut 5 bases from V and 2 bases from J, with 16 bases between.

CDR3 sequence reads: CATSDLDRGKETQYF. CDR3 coding DNA: TGTGCCACCAGTGACCTGGACAGGGGGAAAGAGACCCAGTACTTC. The chain is built from TRBV24-1 and TRBJ2-5, with TRBD1 identical over 10 bases. Germline CDR1 and CDR2: KGHDR and SFDVKD. The CDR3 covers 15 residues. Trimming removed 4 bases from V and 3 bases from J; junction bases left unmatched: 4.

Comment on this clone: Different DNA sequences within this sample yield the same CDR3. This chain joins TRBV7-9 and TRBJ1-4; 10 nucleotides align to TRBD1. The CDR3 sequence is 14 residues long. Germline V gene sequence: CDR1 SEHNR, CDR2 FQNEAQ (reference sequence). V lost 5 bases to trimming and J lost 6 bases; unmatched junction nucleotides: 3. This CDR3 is CASSPGTGDEKLFF. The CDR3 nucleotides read TGTGCCAGCAGCCCTGGGACAGGGGATGAAAAACTGTTTTTT.

CDR3 loop: CASILTGGTDTQYF. CDR3 bases: TGTGCCAGCATCTTGACAGGGGGGACAGATACGCAGTATTTT. The gene calls are TRBV6-5 and TRBJ2-3; 9 bases map to TRBD1. The trim removed 7 bases at V and 3 bases at J, leaving 5 bases unmatched. The CDR3 covers 14 residues. Germline CDR1 and CDR2: MNHEY and SVGAGI.

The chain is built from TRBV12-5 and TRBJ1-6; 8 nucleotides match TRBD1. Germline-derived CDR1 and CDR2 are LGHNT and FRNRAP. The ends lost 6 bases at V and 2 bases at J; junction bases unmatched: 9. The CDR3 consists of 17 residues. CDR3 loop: CASGPNQGAPYNSPLHF. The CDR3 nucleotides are TGTGCTAGTGGACCCAATCAGGGGGCACCCTATAATTCACCCCTCCACTTT.

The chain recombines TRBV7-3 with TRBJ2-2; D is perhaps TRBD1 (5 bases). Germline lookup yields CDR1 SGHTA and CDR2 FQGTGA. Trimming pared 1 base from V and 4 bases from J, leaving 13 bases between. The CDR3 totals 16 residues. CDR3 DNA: TGTGCCAGCAGCTTAAAAGGGGATAGGAGCACCGGGGAGCTGTTTTTT. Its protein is CASSLKGDRSTGELFF.

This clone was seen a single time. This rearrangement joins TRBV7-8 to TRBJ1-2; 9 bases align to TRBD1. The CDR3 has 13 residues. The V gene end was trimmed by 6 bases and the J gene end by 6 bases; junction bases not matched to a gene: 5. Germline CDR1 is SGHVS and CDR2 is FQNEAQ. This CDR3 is CASSRDREHGYTF. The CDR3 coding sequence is TGTGCCAGCAGTCGGGACAGGGAGCATGGCTACACCTTC. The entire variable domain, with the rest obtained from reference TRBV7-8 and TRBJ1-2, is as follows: GAGVSQSPRYKVAKRGQDVALRCDPISGHVSLFWYQQALGQGPEFLTYFQNEAQLDKSGLPSDRFFAERPEGSVSTLKIQRTQQEDSAVYLCASSRDREHGYTFGSGTRLTVV.